These T cell receptor beta chains were read from a single sample in a study of T cell repertoires in cytomegalovirus infection. Via MiXCR, TCRdb re-called the reads, giving one row per CDR3 protein. Of 500,000 to 600,000 distinct CDR3 sequences detected, 15% to 20% appear once; the ten largest clones hold under 30%. The sequencing input was CD8+ T cells from PBMCs. Receptors originate from a human donor in good health (CMV status not recorded). Some clones in this sample may be carry-over from other donors' samples. CDR3s include the opening cysteine and the closing phenylalanine or tryptophan. The D gene is left open where the match is weak. Not every row has a clone size; where given, it reads once, few, many or a size class.

TRBV19,TRBJ1-1,TRBD1,.,CASSTGVRNTEAFF,TGTGCCAGTAGCACAGGGGTCCGGAACACTGAAGCTTTCTTT
TRBV6-5,TRBJ1-2,TRBD1,.,CASSYSEAGGYYGYTF,TGTGCCAGCAGTTACTCAGAAGCAGGGGGGTACTATGGCTACACCTTC
TRBV27,TRBJ2-7,.,.,CASSYQENYEQYF,TGTGCCAGCAGTTACCAAGAGAACTACGAGCAGTACTTC
TRBV5-5,TRBJ2-1,.,many,CASSLGSLSGLGDEQFF,TGTGCCAGCAGCTTGGGTTCCCTCTCCGGGCTAGGGGATGAGCAGTTCTTC
TRBV2,TRBJ2-4,.,few,CASNQMGGIEDIQYF,TGTGCCAGCAACCAGATGGGGGGCATTGAAGACATTCAGTACTTC
TRBV9,TRBJ1-1,.,.,CASSDEGAEAFF,TGTGCCAGCAGCGACGAGGGTGCTGAAGCTTTCTTT
TRBV20-1,TRBJ1-5,.,few,CSARDYTNPSGNQPQHF,TGCAGTGCTAGGGACTACACCAACCCGTCGGGCAATCAGCCCCAGCATTTT
TRBV27,TRBJ1-5,.,.,CASSSRGINQPQHF,TGTGCCAGCAGTTCGAGGGGAATCAATCAGCCCCAGCATTTT
TRBV10-2,TRBJ2-1,TRBD2,few,CASRGLAEYNEQFF,TGCGCCAGCAGGGGACTAGCGGAGTACAATGAGCAGTTCTTC
TRBV20-1,TRBJ2-3,.,.,CSAPTLVAVSPSTDTQYF,TGCAGTGCTCCGACTCTGGTAGCGGTTAGCCCTAGCACAGATACGCAGTATTTT
TRBV9,TRBJ2-3,TRBD2,.,CASSPRTSGGRDTQYF,TGTGCCAGCAGCCCTCGGACTAGCGGGGGAAGGGATACGCAGTATTTT
TRBV5-1,TRBJ1-2,.,.,CASKEGNYGYTF,TGCGCCAGTAAGGAGGGGAACTATGGCTACACCTTC
TRBV12-3/TRBV12-4,TRBJ2-7,TRBD2,many,CASSSSGRIPYEQYF,TGTGCCAGCAGCTCCAGCGGGAGGATCCCCTACGAGCAGTACTTC
TRBV18,TRBJ2-1,.,few,CASSPRASSSSYNEQFF,TGTGCCAGCTCACCAAGGGCTTCATCATCCTCCTACAATGAGCAGTTCTTC
TRBV28,TRBJ1-5,.,few,CASSERGGSGNQPQHF,TGTGCCAGCTCTGAACGGGGGGGTTCGGGCAATCAGCCCCAGCATTTT